These 8 T cell receptor beta chains share one sample of origin, sequenced in a study of response to subunit inactivated influenza vaccine. TCRdb passed the RT-PCR reads through MiXCR, listing each CDR3 protein once. The top ten hold less than 7% of the sample, which has 650,000 to 800,000 distinct CDR3 sequences, approximately 13% seen once. The sample was PBMCs from blood, taken 14 to 15 days before vaccination. Source of these receptors: a middle-aged man who received an inactivated influenza vaccine.

The rearrangement joins TRBV10-3 to TRBJ2-1; 8 bases agree with TRBD2. The CDR3 contains 13 residues. Germline CDR1 and CDR2: ENHRY and SYGVKD. Losses at the gene ends were 8 bases for V and 8 bases for J; bases not matched to a gene: 8. In DNA form, the CDR3 reads TGTGCCATCTCCTCGGGACTAGTCTATGAGCAGTTCTTC. Protein product: CAISSGLVYEQFF.

The chain couples TRBV6-4 to TRBJ2-2; TRBD1 aligns across 7 bases. The CDR3 has 18 amino acids. V shed 7 bases, J shed 0 bases, and the junction held 14 bases outside the gene matches. The germline V gene has CDR1 MRHNA and CDR2 SNTAGT. The CDR3 loop reads CASNLSGTVTSNTGELFF. In DNA form, the CDR3 reads TGTGCCAGCAACCTATCCGGGACAGTAACCTCGAACACCGGGGAGCTGTTTTTT.

This clonotype was seen a few times. The J gene is TRBJ2-7, the V gene TRBV6-2 or TRBV6-3; a weak D match, TRBD2 (5 bases). The CDR3 has 13 amino acids. The germline V gene encodes CDR1 MNHEY and CDR2 SVGEGT. V was pared by 6 bases and J by 5 bases, with 14 bases between. The CDR3 sequence is CASSRRRGNEQYF. The CDR3 DNA sequence: TGTGCCAGCAGCCGGCGAAGAGGGAACGAGCAGTACTTC.

This clonotype was seen a few times. The chain has TRBV27 and TRBJ2-5; 8 positions agree with TRBD1. The CDR3 is 15 amino acids. Germline loops: CDR1 MNHEY, CDR2 SMNVEV (reference sequence). Trimming took 5 bases from V and 0 from J; bases not matched to a gene: 5. CDR3 nucleotide sequence: TGTGCCAGCAGTAACGGACAGGGCAACCAAGAGACCCAGTACTTC. Translation: CASSNGQGNQETQYF.

The rearrangement joins TRBV5-1 to TRBJ1-2, with 7 bases identical to TRBD1. CDR1 and CDR2 from the germline V gene are SGHRS and YFSETQ. The CDR3 extends over 14 amino acids. J gave up 4 bases and V 5 bases, and 8 bases lay outside the gene matches. CDR3: CASSPGTVGYGYTF. The CDR3 bases are TGCGCCAGCAGTCCAGGGACAGTCGGCTATGGCTACACCTTC.

This clonotype was counted a few times. V gene TRBV20-1 combines with J gene TRBJ2-1; 8 bases are a match to TRBD2. Trimming took 3 bases from V and 4 from J; bases not matched to a gene: 5. This CDR3 comprises 14 residues. From germline, CDR1 is DFQATT and CDR2 SNEGSKA (reference sequence). This chain's CDR3 is CSASAGGFYNEQFF. DNA of the CDR3: TGCAGTGCTAGTGCGGGGGGATTTTACAATGAGCAGTTCTTC.

This chain links TRBV29-1 with TRBJ2-7; 10 nucleotides line up with TRBD1. The junction had 9 bases not matched to a gene; V was cut back by 4 bases and J by 6 bases. Looked up from germline, CDR1 is SQVTM and CDR2 is ANQGSEA. The CDR3 is 14 residues long. The chain's CDR3 is CSVVTGQGSLEQYF. In nucleotides, the CDR3 is TGCAGCGTTGTAACGGGACAGGGGTCTCTCGAGCAGTACTTC.

This clonotype was counted only a few times. This chain joins TRBV20-1 and TRBJ1-1; D unclear. This CDR3 has 12 amino acids. The germline V gene encodes CDR1 DFQATT and CDR2 SNEGSKA (reference sequence). With 7 bases removed from V and 4 bases from J, the gap between germline ends came to 13 bases. The CDR3 DNA reads TGCAGTGGTAGCGGTTCGAGCACTGAAGCTTTCTTT. Translating it yields CSGSGSSTEAFF.